This T cell receptor (beta chain) was profiled in a study of T cells in Graves' hyperthyroidism and ophthalmopathy. Overall study: Peripheral blood was drawn at first diagnosis, prior to all treatment. Study-wide results and limits: Among thyroid clonotypes expanded above 0.001, most also appeared in blood.

This clonotype was observed many times. Its antigen is unknown. Amplification of TCR beta CDR3 regions was performed using RNA transcripts as template. An initial round of RT-PCR targeting the TCR CDR3 relied on the HTBI primer set. TCRdb fed the multiplex PCR reads into MiXCR, producing one record per CDR3 protein. The sample records some 150,000 distinct CDR3 sequences, around 20% being singletons. Exclusion criteria comprised uncontrolled infection, other autoimmune disease, pregnancy or lactation. In germline, CDR1 is SEHNR, CDR2 FQNEAQ (reference sequence). CDR3 length: 14 amino acids. J was trimmed by 0 bases and V by 6 bases; bases with no gene match: 1.

Sequences were obtained from blood. This TCR was sampled from a woman in her forties or fifties with Graves' hyperthyroidism that later progressed to Graves' ophthalmopathy. This chain links TRBV7-9 with TRBJ2-2, with 7 bases identical to TRBD1. Here the CDR3 reads CASRGTANTGELFF. CDR3 sequence (DNA): TGTGCCAGCAGGGGGACAGCGAACACCGGGGAGCTGTTTTTT.